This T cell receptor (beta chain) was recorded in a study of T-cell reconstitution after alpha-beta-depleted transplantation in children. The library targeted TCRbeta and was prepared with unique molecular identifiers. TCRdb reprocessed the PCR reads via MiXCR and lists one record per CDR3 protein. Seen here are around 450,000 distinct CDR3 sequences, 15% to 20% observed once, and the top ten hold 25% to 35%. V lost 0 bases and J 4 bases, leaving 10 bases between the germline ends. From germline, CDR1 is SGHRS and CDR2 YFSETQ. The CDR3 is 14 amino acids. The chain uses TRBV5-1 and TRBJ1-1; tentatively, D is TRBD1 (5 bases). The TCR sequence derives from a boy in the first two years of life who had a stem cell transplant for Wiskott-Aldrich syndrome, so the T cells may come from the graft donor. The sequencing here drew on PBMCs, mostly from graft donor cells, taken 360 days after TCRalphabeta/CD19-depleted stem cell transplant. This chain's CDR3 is CASSLAGGSTEAFF. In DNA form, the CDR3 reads TGCGCCAGCAGCTTGGCTGGGGGATCCACTGAAGCTTTCTTT.